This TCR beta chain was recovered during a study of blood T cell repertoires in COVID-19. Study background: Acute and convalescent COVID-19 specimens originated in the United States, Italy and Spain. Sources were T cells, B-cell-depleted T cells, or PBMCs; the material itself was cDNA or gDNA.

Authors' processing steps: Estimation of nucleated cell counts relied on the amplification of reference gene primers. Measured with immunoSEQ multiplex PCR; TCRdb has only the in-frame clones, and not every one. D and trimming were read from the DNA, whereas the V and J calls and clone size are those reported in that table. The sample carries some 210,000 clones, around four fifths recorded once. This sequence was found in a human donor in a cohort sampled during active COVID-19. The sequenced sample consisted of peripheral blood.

The CDR3 sequence: CASSLGQGWETQYF. The CDR3 DNA reads TGTGCCAGCAGCTTAGGGCAGGGCTGGGAGACCCAGTACTTC. The chain carries TRBV11-3 and TRBJ2-5; perhaps TRBD1 as D (5 bases). Germline values: CDR1 SGHNT, CDR2 YENEEA. Trimming took 1 base from V and 5 from J, leaving 11 bases between them. The CDR3 consists of 14 residues.